These 17 T cell receptor beta chains originate from one sample sequenced in a study of T cells after posttransplantation cyclophosphamide. Assay: immunoSEQ multiplex PCR; the TCRdb copy retains only in-frame clones and omits some. There are approximately 41,000 clones in the sample, none observed a single time. The sequenced material came from PBMCs. Source of these receptors: a man aged 50 to 60 in good health, CMV-negative, and a related stem cell transplant donor.

This clone was found many times. The genes are TRBV7-2 and TRBJ2-1, with D perhaps TRBD2 (6 bases). The CDR3 is 14 residues long. Trimming left V 5 bases short and J 2 bases short, with 10 bases between. Germline assignment: CDR1 SGHTA and CDR2 FQGNSA. CDR3 sequence (DNA): TGTGCCAGCAGCCTACCGGGAGCCTACAATGAGCAGTTCTTC. This codes for CASSLPGAYNEQFF. Full variable domain (outside the CDR3, taken from reference TRBV7-2 and TRBJ2-1): GAGVSQSPSNKVTEKGKDVELRCDPISGHTALYWYRQSLGQGLEFLIYFQGNSAPDKSGLPSDRFSAERTGGSVSTLTIQRTQQEDSAVYLCASSLPGAYNEQFFGPGTRLTVL.

In this sample, this clone turned up many times. V and J are TRBV6-4 and TRBJ2-1; 12 bases are shared with TRBD2. With V trimmed by 2 bases and J by 10 bases, 6 bases remained unmatched. CDR1 and CDR2 from the germline V gene are MRHNA and SNTAGT. The CDR3 extends over 15 amino acids. The CDR3 sequence: CASSDGLAGSREQFF. CDR3 DNA: TGTGCCAGCAGTGACGGACTAGCGGGGTCTCGGGAGCAGTTCTTC.

This clone was detected many times. The rearrangement links TRBV7-9 to TRBJ1-2; 9 positions agree with TRBD1. V trimming: 3 bases; J trimming: 6 bases; junction bases outside the gene matches: 8. This CDR3 is built from 15 residues. Germline V gives CDR1 SEHNR, CDR2 FQNEAQ (reference sequence). Written as DNA, the CDR3 is TGTGCCAGCAGCTTTCGGGACAGGGCCCGGGATGGCTACACCTTC. Translating it yields CASSFRDRARDGYTF.

There are many counts of this clone. The J gene is TRBJ2-2, the V gene TRBV7-2; possible D gene TRBD2, 5 bases. Germline-derived CDR1 and CDR2 are SGHTA and FQGNSA. This CDR3 is built from 15 residues. V shed 6 bases and J shed 1 base, with 12 bases lying between them. The CDR3 DNA reads TGTGCCAGCAGACCAGCGGCGAGGAACACCGGGGAGCTGTTTTTT. Translating it yields CASRPAARNTGELFF.

This clone has a count of ten or more. The chain is built from TRBV5-4 and TRBJ1-2, with a tentative D call TRBD1 (5 bases). The CDR3 is made up of 18 amino acids. V was trimmed by 4 bases and J by 4 bases, leaving 26 bases between them. Per germline, CDR1 SGHNT and CDR2 YYREEE (reference sequence). This CDR3 is CASSHLSIARDRVYGYTF. The CDR3 nucleotides are TGTGCCAGCAGCCATTTGTCGATAGCCAGGGATCGAGTCTATGGCTACACCTTC.

This clone was detected many times. V usage is TRBV27 and J usage is TRBJ2-7; TRBD1 matches at 9 bases. The germline CDR1 and CDR2 sequences are MNHEY and SMNVEV (reference sequence). This CDR3 is built from 14 residues. J was trimmed by 3 bases and V by 4 bases; bases with no gene match: 4. The CDR3 sequence is CASSSGTGIYEQYF. The CDR3 DNA reads TGTGCCAGCAGTTCAGGGACAGGGATCTACGAGCAGTACTTC.

This clone was detected ten times or more. CDR3 protein: CASSILDSETYEQYF. The CDR3 DNA reads as TGTGCCAGCAGCATACTGGACAGCGAAACCTACGAGCAGTACTTC. V usage is TRBV7-6 and J usage is TRBJ2-7, with D perhaps matching TRBD1 (6 bases). The V end was cut by 5 bases, the J end by 2 bases, with 16 bases between. Germline CDR1 SGHVS, CDR2 FNYEAQ. CDR3 length equals 15 residues.

This chain links TRBV2 with TRBJ2-7; no clear D gene. Germline V gene data show CDR1 as SNHLY and CDR2 as FYNNEI. Trimming cost V 3 bases and J 4 bases, with 10 bases left between them. CDR3 length equals 13 residues. The CDR3 nucleotides read TGTGCCAGCAGTGATTACGGTGCTTACGAGCAGTACTTC. It specifies CASSDYGAYEQYF. Full variable domain (outside the CDR3, taken from reference TRBV2 and TRBJ2-7): EPEVTQTPSHQVTQMGQEVILRCVPISNHLYFYWYRQILGQKVEFLVSFYNNEISEKSEIFDDQFSVERPDGSNFTLKIRSTKLEDSAMYFCASSDYGAYEQYFGPGTRLTVT.

This clone has ten or more counts. V is TRBV5-4 and J is TRBJ2-5; 9 bases are a match to TRBD1. The V and J ends lost 4 bases and 5 bases, in that order; junction bases with no gene match: 9. CDR1 and CDR2 from the germline V gene are SGHNT and YYREEE (reference sequence). There are 15 residues in the CDR3. The DNA for the CDR3 is TGTGCCAGCAGCGAACAGGGGGCGGGCGGGGAGACCCAGTACTTC. Its protein product is CASSEQGAGGETQYF.

This clone was detected ten times or more. The genes are TRBV30 and TRBJ1-2; D is uncertain. Germline CDR1 and CDR2: GTSNPN and SVGIG (reference sequence). The CDR3 is made up of 11 amino acids. The V and J ends lost 2 bases and 1 base respectively, with 2 bases between them. CDR3 residues: CAWSLNYGYTF. As DNA, the CDR3 is TGTGCCTGGAGTCTTAACTATGGCTACACCTTC.

This clone occurred many times. The genes are TRBV5-5 and TRBJ2-7; maybe TRBD2 (6 bases). The CDR3 runs 15 residues. Germline V gene data show CDR1 as SGHKS and CDR2 as YYEKEE (reference sequence). The germline V and J ends were trimmed by 0 bases and 3 bases, with 13 bases remaining between them. CDR3 DNA: TGTGCCAGCAGCTTGGCGGGGGACGGTGGCTACGAGCAGTACTTC. It codes for CASSLAGDGGYEQYF.

V usage is TRBV12-5 and J usage is TRBJ2-2; 9 nucleotides align to TRBD1. V trimming: 6 bases; J trimming: 7 bases; junction bases outside the gene matches: 6. The CDR3 spans 14 residues. Germline V gene lookup returns CDR1 LGHNT and CDR2 FRNRAP. The CDR3 bases are TGTGCTAGTGGCCAACAGGGGGCGTTCGGGGAGCTGTTTTTT. It translates to CASGQQGAFGELFF.

Ten or more counts support this clone. V gene TRBV7-9 combines with J gene TRBJ2-1, with 8 bases lining up with TRBD2. From germline, CDR1 is SEHNR and CDR2 FQNEAQ (reference sequence). After removal of 5 bases from V and 5 bases from J, the junction contained 8 bases not matched to a gene. The CDR3 is made up of 15 amino acids. The CDR3 is CASSDFAGGDNEQFF. The CDR3 DNA sequence: TGTGCCAGCAGCGATTTCGCGGGAGGAGACAATGAGCAGTTCTTC.

This clone occurred many times. The genes are TRBV7-2 and TRBJ2-4; TRBD2 agrees at 9 bases. The CDR3 covers 16 residues. The V gene's germline CDR1 is SGHTA and CDR2 FQGNSA. The V segment lost 3 bases and the J segment 0 bases; nucleotides outside the gene matches: 3. The CDR3 protein is CASSFSGGIAKNIQYF. The CDR3 DNA sequence: TGTGCCAGCAGCTTTAGCGGGGGAATAGCCAAAAACATTCAGTACTTC.

In this sample, this clone turned up many times. J is TRBJ1-3 and V is TRBV6-5; tentative D call: TRBD1 (6 bases). This CDR3 is built from 15 residues. The V end lost 6 bases, the J end lost 4 bases, and 16 bases lay between the germline ends. Germline lookup yields CDR1 MNHEY and CDR2 SVGAGI. The CDR3 protein is CASRFGTGTGNTIYF. In DNA, the CDR3 is TGTGCCAGCAGATTCGGAACAGGGACCGGAAACACCATATATTTT.

This clone came up many times. CDR3 bases: TGTGCCAGCAGCCTACAGAATTCACCCCTCCACTTT. It specifies CASSLQNSPLHF. The chain combines TRBV2 with TRBJ1-6; D call uncertain. The CDR3 consists of 12 residues. Germline-derived CDR1 and CDR2 are SNHLY and FYNNEI. Trimming left V 6 bases short and J 7 bases short, with 7 bases between.

This clone has ten or more counts. V usage is TRBV18 and J usage is TRBJ2-5; 12 nucleotides agree with TRBD1. CDR3 size: 14 residues. Germline V lookup: CDR1 KGHSH, CDR2 LQKENI. V lost 5 bases and J lost 5; bases outside the gene matches: 3. The CDR3 sequence: CASSSGTGGETQYF. For the CDR3, the DNA is TGTGCCAGCTCATCCGGGACAGGGGGCGAGACCCAGTACTTC. Based on the CDR3 plus reference TRBV18 and TRBJ2-5, the full variable domain is NAGVMQNPRHLVRRRGQEARLRCSPMKGHSHVYWYRQLPEEGLKFMVYLQKENIIDESGMPKERFSAEFPKEGPSILRIQQVVRGDSAAYFCASSSGTGGETQYFGPGTRLLVL.